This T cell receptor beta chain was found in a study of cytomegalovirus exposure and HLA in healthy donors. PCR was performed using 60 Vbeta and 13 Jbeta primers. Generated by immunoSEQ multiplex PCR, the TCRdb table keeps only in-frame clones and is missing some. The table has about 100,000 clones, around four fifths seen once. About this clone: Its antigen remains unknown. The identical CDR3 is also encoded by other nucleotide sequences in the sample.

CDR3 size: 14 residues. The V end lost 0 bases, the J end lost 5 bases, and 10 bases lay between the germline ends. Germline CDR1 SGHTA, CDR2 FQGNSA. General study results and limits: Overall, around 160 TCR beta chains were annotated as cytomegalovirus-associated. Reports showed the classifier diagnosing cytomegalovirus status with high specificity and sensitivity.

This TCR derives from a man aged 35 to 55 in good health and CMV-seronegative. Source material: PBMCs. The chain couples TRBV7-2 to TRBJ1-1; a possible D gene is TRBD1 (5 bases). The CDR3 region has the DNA TGTGCCAGCAGCTTAGCCGGGCAGGGAACTGAAGCTTTCTTT. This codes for CASSLAGQGTEAFF.